This passage covers 32 T cell receptor beta chains from one sample sequenced in a study of cytomegalovirus exposure and HLA in healthy donors. Vbeta (60) and Jbeta (13) primers were used in the PCR. Here immunoSEQ multiplex PCR was the method, and the copy in TCRdb shows in-frame clones only, minus some. The data show some 200,000 clones, over 70% seen once. Sequenced material: PBMCs. The receptors were sampled from a woman aged 30 to 39 in good health and CMV-seronegative.

This chain joins TRBV7-9 and TRBJ1-4; the match to TRBD1 covers 8 bases. The J segment lost 7 bases and the V segment lost 5 bases, leaving 6 bases of the junction unmatched. The length of the CDR3 is 14 residues. Looked up from germline, CDR1 is SEHNR and CDR2 is FQNEAQ (reference sequence). CDR3 sequence: CASSRGQGTEKLFF. In DNA form, the CDR3 reads TGTGCCAGCAGCAGAGGACAGGGAACTGAAAAACTGTTTTTT.

CDR3 region: CASKSRGLDEQFF. The CDR3 region has the DNA TGTGCCAGCAAGAGTAGGGGGCTCGATGAGCAGTTCTTC. The J gene is TRBJ2-1, the V gene TRBV6-1; 7 bases map to TRBD1. This CDR3 has 13 residues. Trimming removed 7 bases from V and 8 bases from J; junction bases left unmatched: 8. Germline V gene sequence: CDR1 MNHNS, CDR2 SASEGT.

This rearrangement joins TRBV28 to TRBJ1-2, with 12 positions matching TRBD1. The V gene end was trimmed by 3 bases and the J gene end by 4 bases; junction bases not matched to a gene: 9. Germline CDR1 MDHEN, CDR2 SYDVKM. The CDR3 contains 17 residues. CDR3 coding DNA: TGTGCCAGCAGTTTTGCCGGGACAGGGGGCTCTCGCTATGGCTACACCTTC. Encoded protein: CASSFAGTGGSRYGYTF.

V gene TRBV28 combines with J gene TRBJ1-4; perhaps TRBD1 as D (6 bases). This CDR3 has 15 amino acids. Trimming pared 7 bases from V and 5 bases from J, leaving 17 bases between. Germline V CDR1 and CDR2: MDHEN, SYDVKM. DNA for the CDR3: TGTGCCAGCATGCGTCACAGGGTCGTGAATGAAAAACTGTTTTTT. This encodes CASMRHRVVNEKLFF.

In the case of this clone: At the DNA level, this CDR3 is encoded by other sequences in the same sample as well. In DNA, the CDR3 is TGCGCCAGCAGCTTGACAGGGGGCTACGAGCAGTACTTC. Translated, it gives CASSLTGGYEQYF. V gene TRBV5-1 combines with J gene TRBJ2-7; 8 bases are shared with TRBD1. Germline V gene sequence: CDR1 SGHRS, CDR2 YFSETQ. The V gene end was trimmed by 1 base and the J gene end by 3 bases; junction bases not matched to a gene: 0. This CDR3 spans 13 amino acids.

The J gene is TRBJ2-5, the V gene TRBV5-1; 7 bases fit TRBD2. The J call may not be correct, given that the DNA end is closer to TRBJ2-7. This CDR3 is built from 15 residues. From germline, CDR1 is SGHRS and CDR2 YFSETQ. CDR3 residues: CASSFAQGGAYEQYF. The CDR3 bases are TGCGCCAGCAGCTTTGCTCAGGGAGGGGCCTACGAGCAGTACTTC.

Details on this clone: At one boundary the junction diverges from the germline segment, which might be a read error. J is TRBJ2-2 and V is TRBV2; D is undetermined. The CDR3 runs to 16 residues. Germline V gene data show CDR1 as SNHLY and CDR2 as FYNNEI. CDR3 amino acids: CASRSHLIRNAGELFF. CDR3 bases: TGTGCCAGCAGGAGCCACCTTATCAGGAACGCCGGGGAGCTGTTTTTT.

The chain is built from TRBV7-2 and TRBJ2-1; 10 bases map to TRBD2. Germline V CDR1 and CDR2: SGHTA, FQGNSA. The J segment lost 8 bases and the V segment lost 5 bases, leaving 9 bases of the junction unmatched. The CDR3 consists of 15 residues. The CDR3 bases are TGTGCCAGCAGCCCTGACAGCGGGGGGGGCTATGAGCAGTTCTTC. This encodes CASSPDSGGGYEQFF.

The chain employs TRBV7-2 and TRBJ2-3; 9 bases line up with TRBD2. The CDR3 is made up of 19 amino acids. V lost 1 base to trimming and J lost 0 bases; unmatched junction nucleotides: 11. The germline V gene has CDR1 SGHTA and CDR2 FQGNSA. CDR3 sequence (DNA): TGTGCCAGCAGCTTAGTAAGGCGGGAGGGGCTTTATAGCACAGATACGCAGTATTTT. Amino acid sequence: CASSLVRREGLYSTDTQYF. Together with reference TRBV7-2 and TRBJ2-3, the CDR3 gives the full variable domain: GAGVSQSPSNKVTEKGKDVELRCDPISGHTALYWYRQSLGQGLEFLIYFQGNSAPDKSGLPSDRFSAERTGGSVSTLTIQRTQQEDSAVYLCASSLVRREGLYSTDTQYFGPGTRLTVL.

With regard to this clone: Other DNA sequences in this specimen translate into the identical CDR3. The chain is built from TRBV7-9 and TRBJ2-3, with 8 bases matching TRBD2. The length of the CDR3 is 15 residues. Germline V lookup: CDR1 SEHNR, CDR2 FQNEAQ (reference sequence). V was pared by 2 bases and J by 4 bases, with 5 bases of the junction left unmatched. The chain's CDR3 is CASSLTAGGADTQYF. CDR3 in DNA: TGTGCCAGCAGCTTAACGGCGGGGGGTGCAGATACGCAGTATTTT.

The chain employs TRBV11-3 and TRBJ2-1; maybe TRBD2 (5 bases). V was cut by 5 bases and J by 7 bases, with 12 bases left in between. The germline gives CDR1 SGHNT, CDR2 YENEEA. CDR3 size: 13 residues. The CDR3 DNA reads as TGTGCCAGCAGCGCCCGAGGAGGAAATGAGCAGTTCTTC. Residues: CASSARGGNEQFF.

As for this clone: The identical CDR3 is also encoded by other nucleotide sequences in the sample. V is TRBV18 and J is TRBJ2-7, with D uncertain. Trimming removed 3 bases from V and 1 base from J, with 10 bases in between. This CDR3 is 14 amino acids long. Germline-derived CDR1 and CDR2 are KGHSH and LQKENI. The CDR3 loop is CASSPPDSSYEQYF. The CDR3 DNA follows: TGTGCCAGCTCACCGCCTGACTCTTCCTACGAGCAGTACTTC.

The chain joins TRBV27 to TRBJ2-7, with 9 bases identical to TRBD1. Trimming removed 4 bases from V and 5 bases from J; junction bases left unmatched: 12. The CDR3 is made up of 16 amino acids. Per germline, CDR1 MNHEY and CDR2 SMNVEV (reference sequence). The CDR3: CASSSGQPGQGNEQYF. CDR3 nucleotide sequence: TGTGCCAGCAGTTCGGGACAACCGGGACAGGGTAACGAGCAGTACTTC.

The chain has TRBV4-3 and TRBJ2-7; 7 nucleotides match TRBD1. Germline CDR1 LGHNA, CDR2 YSLEER. CDR3 length: 16 amino acids. With 2 bases clipped from V and 0 bases from J, the junction kept 7 bases outside the gene matches. The CDR3 DNA reads TGCGCCAGCAGCCAACAAACAGGGGATTTCTCCTACGAGCAGTACTTC. Amino acids: CASSQQTGDFSYEQYF.

This clone was seen a few times. The chain combines TRBV28 with TRBJ2-2; maybe TRBD1 (6 bases). The CDR3 contains 15 residues. V was pared by 6 bases and J by 0 bases, with 11 bases between. CDR1 MDHEN and CDR2 SYDVKM come from the germline V gene. The CDR3 protein is CASRRDNANTGELFF. CDR3 in DNA: TGTGCCAGCAGACGGGACAACGCGAACACCGGGGAGCTGTTTTTT.

V usage is TRBV7-2 and J usage is TRBJ1-2; 7 positions agree with TRBD1. The CDR3 is 15 residues long. V was clipped by 2 bases and J by 0 bases; unmatched bases: 3. CDR1 SGHTA and CDR2 FQGNSA come from the germline V gene. CDR3 sequence: CASSLNTGANYGYTF. The CDR3 DNA is TGTGCCAGCAGCTTAAATACAGGGGCTAACTATGGCTACACCTTC.

The chain combines TRBV6-5 with TRBJ1-2; D ambiguous. The CDR3 totals 15 residues. The ends were cut back, 2 bases at V and 0 bases at J, with 10 bases in the middle. CDR1 and CDR2 from the germline V gene are MNHEY and SVGAGI. In DNA form, the CDR3 reads TGTGCCAGCAGTTACGTCAGGACTTCTAACTATGGCTACACCTTC. Its translation: CASSYVRTSNYGYTF.

The V and J genes are TRBV5-1 and TRBJ1-2; TRBD1 aligns across 7 bases. The V segment lost 4 bases and the J segment 4 bases; nucleotides outside the gene matches: 7. The CDR3 is made up of 14 amino acids. The germline gives CDR1 SGHRS, CDR2 YFSETQ. The CDR3 sequence is CASSPDRMVYGYTF. The CDR3 DNA follows: TGCGCCAGCAGCCCGGACAGGATGGTCTATGGCTACACCTTC.

The chain carries TRBV6-1 and TRBJ2-7; perhaps TRBD1 as D (5 bases). The germline V and J ends were trimmed by 5 bases and 2 bases, with 16 bases remaining between them. The CDR3 has 15 residues. The germline CDR1 and CDR2 sequences are MNHNS and SASEGT. The CDR3 region has the DNA TGTGCCAGCAGTTCCGACAGACAGAACCCCTACGAGCAGTACTTC. Amino acids: CASSSDRQNPYEQYF.

This clone was observed once. The chain couples TRBV19 to TRBJ1-5, with a weak D call TRBD1 (5 bases). The CDR3 is made up of 18 amino acids. Per the germline V gene, CDR1 is LNHDA and CDR2 is SQIVND (reference sequence). V lost 4 bases, J lost 4 bases, and 23 bases lay in between. The CDR3 DNA reads TGTGCCAGTAGTACCGCTCTCGGAGGGGCATTTGGAAATCAGCCCCAGCATTTT. As protein: CASSTALGGAFGNQPQHF.

V and J are TRBV7-8 and TRBJ2-5, with 9 positions matching TRBD1. Per the germline V gene, CDR1 is SGHVS and CDR2 is FQNEAQ. J lost 7 bases, V lost 6 bases, and 9 bases had no gene match. The CDR3 has 14 amino acids. The CDR3 region is CASREQGAQGTQYF. The CDR3 bases are TGTGCCAGCAGGGAACAGGGGGCGCAGGGGACCCAGTACTTC.

CDR3 DNA sequence: TGCACCAGCAGCCAAGAAATTCCCCTAGCGGGAGGGCACTACGAGCAGTACTTC. It yields the protein CTSSQEIPLAGGHYEQYF. The genes are TRBV1 and TRBJ2-7; the DNA was not used to check the table's D call, TRBD2. TRBV1 is a recognized pseudogene. The CDR3 is 18 amino acids.

This chain links TRBV6-5 with TRBJ2-2; D is unclear. This CDR3 has 12 residues. Trimming took off 7 bases at V and 5 bases at J, with 8 bases between the two ends. CDR1 is MNHEY, CDR2 SVGAGI, per germline. DNA of the CDR3: TGTGCCAGCAACCCCGGTACCGGGGAGCTGTTTTTT. As protein: CASNPGTGELFF.

The chain combines TRBV27 with TRBJ2-7, with 8 bases fitting TRBD1. From germline, CDR1 is MNHEY and CDR2 SMNVEV (reference sequence). Trimming took 3 bases from V and 5 from J; bases not matched to a gene: 6. This CDR3 region has 14 residues. CDR3 loop: CASSLRQGIHEQYF. The DNA of the CDR3 is TGTGCCAGCAGTTTGAGACAGGGGATCCACGAGCAGTACTTC.

This clone was counted only a few times. This sequence joins TRBV10-3 and TRBJ2-3, with 10 bases that match TRBD1. This CDR3 has 16 amino acids. Germline V gene data show CDR1 as ENHRY and CDR2 as SYGVKD. The trim removed 4 bases at V and 2 bases at J, leaving 6 bases unmatched. The CDR3 is CAISVGTGVPTDTQYF. CDR3 nucleotide sequence: TGTGCCATCAGTGTGGGGACAGGGGTCCCCACAGATACGCAGTATTTT.

The chain has TRBV7-2 and TRBJ2-5, with D possibly being TRBD1 (5 bases). Trimming took 5 bases from V and 9 from J, leaving 19 bases between them. Germline lookup yields CDR1 SGHTA and CDR2 FQGNSA. This CDR3 comprises 14 residues. The CDR3 nucleotides read TGTGCCAGCAGCCCAGAACCAGGGCGGCCGGCCCAGTACTTC. This codes for CASSPEPGRPAQYF.

The chain couples TRBV29-1 to TRBJ2-1, with 8 bases aligning to TRBD2. After removal of 3 bases from V and 0 bases from J, the junction contained 4 bases not matched to a gene. CDR1 and CDR2 from the germline V gene are SQVTM and ANQGSEA. The CDR3 is 15 amino acids. The CDR3: CSVEFGGGSYNEQFF. For the CDR3, the DNA is TGCAGCGTTGAGTTCGGGGGGGGCTCCTACAATGAGCAGTTCTTC.

This clone has a handful of counts. The rearrangement links TRBV29-1 to TRBJ1-1, with 10 positions matching TRBD1. V lost 6 bases and J lost 2; bases outside the gene matches: 9. Germline V gives CDR1 SQVTM, CDR2 ANQGSEA. This CDR3 has 15 residues. CDR3 coding DNA: TGCAGCGTCCTCGGTCGACAGGGGGCCAACACTGAAGCTTTCTTT. It yields the protein CSVLGRQGANTEAFF.

The chain carries TRBV18 and TRBJ2-2, with a tentative D call TRBD1 (6 bases). The germline V and J ends were trimmed by 8 bases and 6 bases, with 10 bases remaining between them. CDR3 size: 12 residues. Germline V gene data show CDR1 as KGHSH and CDR2 as LQKENI. The CDR3 sequence: CASAQGSGELFF. The DNA for the CDR3 is TGTGCCAGCGCTCAGGGGTCCGGGGAGCTGTTTTTT.

V usage is TRBV5-6 and J usage is TRBJ1-6; 7 bases agree with TRBD1. The germline V gene has CDR1 SGHDT and CDR2 YYEEEE. Trimming removed 4 bases from V and 1 base from J; junction bases left unmatched: 2. This CDR3 comprises 15 residues. Here the CDR3 reads CASSRGLSYNSPLHF. CDR3 nucleotides: TGTGCCAGCAGCAGGGGGCTATCCTATAATTCACCCCTCCACTTT.

This chain connects TRBV7-9 to TRBJ1-1; tentatively, D is TRBD1 (5 bases). CDR1 and CDR2 from the germline V gene are SEHNR and FQNEAQ (reference sequence). Trimming cost V 3 bases and J 5 bases, with 10 bases left between them. This CDR3 is built from 13 residues. The CDR3 region is CASSFQAGTEAFF. In DNA, the CDR3 is TGTGCCAGCAGCTTTCAGGCAGGGACTGAAGCTTTCTTT.

The chain recombines TRBV9 with TRBJ2-7, with 9 bases aligning to TRBD1. In germline, CDR1 is SGDLS, CDR2 YYNGEE. This CDR3 is 16 amino acids long. V shed 3 bases and J 3 bases; nucleotides not matched to a gene: 10. In DNA form, the CDR3 reads TGTGCCAGCAGCGCGGCCGGGACAGGGTCTTACTACGAGCAGTACTTC. As protein: CASSAAGTGSYYEQYF. The full variable domain, with the rest looked up from reference TRBV9 and TRBJ2-7, is DSGVTQTPKHLITATGQRVTLRCSPRSGDLSVYWYQQSLDQGLQFLIQYYNGEERAKGNILERFSAQQFPDLHSELNLSSLELGDSALYFCASSAAGTGSYYEQYFGPGTRLTVT.